What follows is one T cell receptor beta chain and its context. This clonotype was counted between two and nine times. Its recognized antigen is unknown. No qualities accompany the bases; no much larger clone lies one base away. The data belong to a study of T cell repertoires in cytomegalovirus infection (dated by TCRdb to between 2018 and 2021). With respect to the entire study: Donor HLA type was relevant to the analysis, because carriage of CMV infection together with the matching HLA type was indicated by public TCR beta signatures.

The cysteine opens and the phenylalanine closes a CDR3 of 11 amino acids. The retained sequence is limited to the CDR3, 33 bases, with the frame set at the first base. Reading the germline V gene gives CDR1 SQVTM and CDR2 ANQGSEA. Clipping removes 6 bases from V and 8 bases from J, with 5 as the unmatched junction base count. Here is what the overall study found, with its caveats: Cumulative frequency of public TCR beta family members discriminated carriers of CMV infection plus the relevant HLA type in this cohort and an independent roughly 340-donor cohort. In the ex vivo response, HLA-C-restricted CMV-specific TCR beta clonotypes were dominant, and in two of eight donors the single most frequent clonotype came from this HLA-C-restricted group.

This sample was sequenced with an Illumina HiSeq 1500. The raw public reads went through TCRdb reprocessing: fastp at Q25, MiXCR clone calling, in-frame beta chains kept. A single entry per CDR3 protein holds the most common genes and DNA from its merged rows. Counted in this sample were around 200,000 distinct CDR3 sequences; 17% of them appeared once. The ten biggest clones cover 25% of the sample. The rearranged segments are TRBV29-1 and TRBJ1-2; 8 bases in the middle match TRBD1. The TCR comes from a human donor in good health (CMV status not recorded). Some clones in this sample may be carry-over from other donors' samples. Source material: CD8+ T cells from PBMCs. The sequence in DNA is TGCAGCGTCGAGGACAGGGAGGGCTACACCTTC. It is translated as CSVEDREGYTF. This CDR3, with the reference TRBV29-1 and TRBJ1-2 proteins standing in past its ends, gives the full variable domain SAVISQKPSRDICQRGTSLTIQCQVDSQVTMMFWYRQQPGQSLTLIATANQGSEATYESGFVIDKFPISRPNLTFSTLTVSNMSPEDSSIYLCSVEDREGYTFGSGTRLTVV.